Following are 2 T cell receptor beta chains from one sample sequenced in a study of blood T cell repertoires in COVID-19. Libraries were prepared by immunoSEQ multiplex PCR; TCRdb keeps only in-frame clonotypes and omits some of them. This table holds some 58,000 clones, approximately 92% found once. The sequenced material came from peripheral blood. Source of these receptors: a man aged 50 to 60 with active COVID-19.

The chain links TRBV6-2 or TRBV6-3 to TRBJ2-7, with D tentatively TRBD1 (5 bases). There are 15 residues in the CDR3. V was clipped by 0 bases and J by 1 base, with 10 bases between them. Per germline, CDR1 MNHEY and CDR2 SVGEGT. The CDR3 loop is CASSYSRVKSYEQYF. The CDR3 region has the DNA TGTGCCAGCAGTTACTCCAGGGTGAAATCCTACGAGCAGTACTTC.

This chain joins TRBV28 and TRBJ2-1, with D possibly TRBD2 on 7 matching bases. CDR3 length equals 16 residues. Germline V gives CDR1 MDHEN, CDR2 SYDVKM. The germline V and J ends were trimmed by 6 bases and 8 bases, with 23 bases remaining between them. CDR3 coding DNA: TGTGCCAGCAGGGGGGCTTCTCTGGGTCGGGAGGATGAGCAGTTCTTC. Translation: CASRGASLGREDEQFF.